Below are 30 T cell receptor beta chains sequenced from a single sample in a study of CD8 T cells in Susac syndrome (dated by TCRdb to about 2019). The library was made by the immunoSEQ multiplex PCR assay. RNA was extracted using the RNeasy kit, and roughly 0.45 to 1 microgram was reverse transcribed with random hexamers. TCRdb trimmed the raw reads at Q25, called clones with MiXCR and kept productive beta chains. Entries that share a CDR3 protein sequence are merged under the most common genes and DNA. This sample lists over 95,000 distinct CDR3 sequences; about 90% were detected once. The ten largest clones capture approximately 0.12% of the sample. Specimen: CD8+ T cells from PBMCs. The receptors here all came from a human donor in good health.

This clonotype was counted a single time. V usage is TRBV6-4 and J usage is TRBJ2-1, with D perhaps matching TRBD2 (6 bases). Germline V gene lookup returns CDR1 MRHNA and CDR2 SNTAGT. V dropped 6 bases and J dropped 8 bases, with 20 bases sitting between them. The length of the CDR3 is 15 residues. Here the CDR3 reads CASRVEGSGTYEQFF. The DNA of the CDR3 is TGTGCCAGCAGGGTGGAGGGGTCGGGTACCTATGAGCAGTTCTTC.

The rearrangement joins TRBV30 to TRBJ1-4, with unresolved D. The V end lost 5 bases, the J end lost 6 bases, and 13 bases lay between the germline ends. The CDR3 consists of 13 residues. Germline CDR1 is GTSNPN and CDR2 is SVGIG (reference sequence). CDR3 sequence reads: CAWSGVPDEKLFF. CDR3 nucleotide sequence: TGTGCCTGGTCCGGGGTACCGGATGAAAAACTGTTTTTT.

DNA for the CDR3: TGTGCCAGCAGTTTAAGCTCGACAGGGAACACCGGGGAGCTGTTTTTT. As protein: CASSLSSTGNTGELFF. The rearrangement joins TRBV12-3 or TRBV12-4 to TRBJ2-2; tentatively, D is TRBD1 (6 bases). Trimming took 2 bases from V and 1 from J, leaving 11 bases between them. The length of the CDR3 is 16 residues.

The chain has TRBV29-1 and TRBJ2-5; the D is unclear. The CDR3 length is 14 residues. Germline CDR1 and CDR2: SQVTM and ANQGSEA. Trimming removed 6 bases at V and 5 bases at J, with 19 bases between. CDR3 coding DNA: TGCAGCGTCCCCTCAGGTGGGCTGAGGGAGACCCAGTACTTC. It codes for CSVPSGGLRETQYF.

The chain recombines TRBV11-1 with TRBJ2-7, with D tentatively TRBD1 (6 bases). The germline gives CDR1 SGHAT, CDR2 FQDESV (reference sequence). The V and J ends lost 3 bases and 3 bases respectively, with 12 bases between them. The CDR3 length is 14 residues. The CDR3 protein is CASSFRTANYEQYF. CDR3 DNA: TGTGCCAGCAGCTTCCGGACAGCCAACTACGAGCAGTACTTC. The variable domain in full, completed from reference TRBV11-1 and TRBJ2-7, reads EAEVAQSPRYKITEKSQAVAFWCDPISGHATLYWYRQILGQGPELLVQFQDESVVDDSQLPKDRFSAERLKGVDSTLKIQPAELGDSAMYLCASSFRTANYEQYFGPGTRLTVT.

This chain uses TRBV19 with TRBJ2-7; 8 bases are shared with TRBD1. The CDR3 contains 13 residues. Germline assignment: CDR1 LNHDA and CDR2 SQIVND (reference sequence). Trimming removed 6 bases from V and 3 bases from J; junction bases left unmatched: 4. The CDR3 sequence is CASRGDRLYEQYF. CDR3 DNA: TGTGCCAGTAGGGGGGACAGGCTCTACGAGCAGTACTTC.

The chain has TRBV5-1 and TRBJ2-1; TRBD2 aligns across 13 bases. Germline values: CDR1 SGHRS, CDR2 YFSETQ. V lost 2 bases and J lost 7; bases outside the gene matches: 6. CDR3 length: 16 residues. The CDR3 loop reads CASSFLGLAGENEQFF. The CDR3 nucleotides read TGCGCCAGCAGCTTCCTTGGACTAGCGGGAGAGAATGAGCAGTTCTTC.

The chain is built from TRBV15 and TRBJ2-7, with 7 bases that match TRBD2. V dropped 5 bases and J dropped 4; count of bases not matched to a gene: 11. This CDR3 spans 15 amino acids. Germline lookup yields CDR1 LNHNV and CDR2 YYDKDF (reference sequence). The CDR3 sequence is CATSLEAGGGYEQYF. CDR3 DNA sequence: TGTGCCACCAGCCTAGAAGCTGGGGGGGGATACGAGCAGTACTTC.

This sequence joins TRBV6-2 or TRBV6-3 and TRBJ1-2, with D hard to call. Germline assignment: CDR1 MNHEY and CDR2 SVGEGT. CDR3 size: 15 residues. V lost 0 bases to trimming and J lost 7 bases, with 15 bases between them. The DNA of the CDR3 is TGTGCCAGCAGTTACTCGAGGGCCGCCCCACCTGGCTACACCTTC. This translates into CASSYSRAAPPGYTF.

The chain combines TRBV7-9 with TRBJ2-1; D possibly matches TRBD1 or TRBD2 (6 bases each). From germline, CDR1 is SEHNR and CDR2 FQNEAQ (reference sequence). V gave up 6 bases and J gave up 3 bases, with 18 bases separating them. The CDR3 spans 16 residues. CDR3 protein: CASSPLWGAFYNEQFF. The CDR3, as DNA: TGTGCCAGCAGTCCTCTCTGGGGGGCCTTCTACAATGAGCAGTTCTTC.

This chain links TRBV7-2 with TRBJ2-5; 7 bases agree with TRBD2. The CDR3 totals 15 residues. V shed 4 bases and J 2 bases; nucleotides not matched to a gene: 7. The germline V gene encodes CDR1 SGHTA and CDR2 FQGNSA. The CDR3 DNA is TGTGCCAGCAGCTCCGCAGCGGGATTTCAAGAGACCCAGTACTTC. It translates to CASSSAAGFQETQYF.

V and J are TRBV3-1 and TRBJ2-3; D is perhaps TRBD2 (7 bases). V was pared by 3 bases and J by 4 bases, with 8 bases between. The germline gives CDR1 LGHDT, CDR2 YNNKEL (reference sequence). This CDR3 contains 13 residues. CDR3 sequence (DNA): TGTGCCAGCAGCCACGGGGGGCCAGATACGCAGTATTTT. Protein product: CASSHGGPDTQYF.

The chain recombines TRBV27 with TRBJ2-1; 7 nucleotides agree with TRBD2. CDR1 is MNHEY and CDR2 is SMNVEV in the germline V gene (reference sequence). The CDR3 contains 13 residues. Unmatched junction bases numbered 6, after V lost 6 bases and J lost 7 bases. The CDR3 DNA sequence: TGTGCCAGCAGCCAGAGGCGGGGGAATGAGCAGTTCTTC. It codes for CASSQRRGNEQFF.

This chain uses TRBV11-2 with TRBJ2-2, with D possibly matching TRBD2 (5 bases). With 5 bases removed from V and 4 bases from J, the gap between germline ends came to 14 bases. The germline gives CDR1 SGHAT, CDR2 FQNNGV. This CDR3 is 15 amino acids long. In nucleotides, the CDR3 is TGTGCCAGCAGCCCGACCTCGACTACCACCGGGGAGCTGTTTTTT. This translates into CASSPTSTTTGELFF. Full variable domain (missing parts from reference TRBV11-2 and TRBJ2-2): EAGVAQSPRYKIIEKRQSVAFWCNPISGHATLYWYQQILGQGPKLLIQFQNNGVVDDSQLPKDRFSAERLKGVDSTLKIQPAKLEDSAVYLCASSPTSTTTGELFFGEGSRLTVL.

J is TRBJ2-5 and V is TRBV6-1, with D possibly matching TRBD1 (5 bases). Trimming cost V 2 bases and J 6 bases, with 13 bases left between them. The V gene's germline CDR1 is MNHNS and CDR2 SASEGT. The CDR3 contains 14 residues. CDR3: CASSESTSGQTQYF. The CDR3 DNA sequence: TGTGCCAGCAGTGAATCAACGTCAGGGCAGACCCAGTACTTC.

CDR3 DNA: TGTGCCAGCAGCCAAGATTTTTGGGGAGAGCAGTACTTC. It is translated as CASSQDFWGEQYF. The rearrangement uses TRBV3-1 and TRBJ2-7; no clear D. The CDR3 has 13 amino acids. In germline, CDR1 is LGHDT, CDR2 YNNKEL (reference sequence). V was cut by 0 bases and J by 7 bases, with 10 bases left in between.

This chain uses TRBV5-1 with TRBJ1-2; the D gene is possibly TRBD1 (5 bases). This CDR3 contains 17 residues. Germline V CDR1 and CDR2: SGHRS, YFSETQ. V lost 0 bases and J 4 bases, leaving 19 bases between the germline ends. CDR3: CASSLAGSPRKPYGYTF. The CDR3 DNA is TGCGCCAGCAGCTTGGCAGGGTCTCCGCGGAAACCCTATGGCTACACCTTC.

J is TRBJ1-2 and V is TRBV19; D unresolved. From germline, CDR1 is LNHDA and CDR2 SQIVND (reference sequence). V shed 2 bases and J shed 3 bases, with 10 bases lying between them. CDR3 length: 14 residues. In DNA form, the CDR3 reads TGTGCCAGTAGTATATCGGGGATAGACTATGGCTACACCTTC. Its protein product is CASSISGIDYGYTF.

This chain connects TRBV19 to TRBJ1-1; D perhaps matches TRBD1 (5 bases). V was pared by 3 bases and J by 1 base, with 15 bases between. The length of the CDR3 is 16 residues. Germline V gene data show CDR1 as LNHDA and CDR2 as SQIVND (reference sequence). The CDR3 loop is CASSISGTATNTEAFF. The CDR3 DNA reads as TGTGCCAGTAGTATTTCCGGGACCGCGACGAACACTGAAGCTTTCTTT.

This clonotype showed up just once. The chain links TRBV24-1 to TRBJ2-6; no reliable D call. The CDR3 extends over 14 amino acids. Per germline, CDR1 KGHDR and CDR2 SFDVKD. Between the trimmed V and J ends, which lost 5 bases and 0 bases, there was a span of 4 bases. As DNA, the CDR3 is TGTGCCACCAGTGCCAGCTCTGGGGCCAACGTCCTGACTTTC. Its translation is CATSASSGANVLTF.

J is TRBJ1-1 and V is TRBV29-1, with a tentative D call TRBD1 (5 bases). Germline V gives CDR1 SQVTM, CDR2 ANQGSEA. The V and J ends lost 4 bases and 0 bases respectively, with 15 bases between them. The CDR3 runs 15 residues. CDR3 in amino acids: CSVVIIGVVNTEAFF. The CDR3 region has the DNA TGCAGCGTTGTCATAATAGGGGTAGTGAACACTGAAGCTTTCTTT.

V is TRBV5-1 and J is TRBJ2-1, with D perhaps matching TRBD2 (5 bases). The germline V and J ends were trimmed by 5 bases and 7 bases, with 16 bases remaining between them. The CDR3 runs to 14 residues. CDR1 and CDR2 from the germline V gene are SGHRS and YFSETQ. CDR3 nucleotides: TGCGCCAGCAGAGTAGCGCACCCAGAGAATGAGCAGTTCTTC. Its protein product is CASRVAHPENEQFF.

The chain employs TRBV29-1 and TRBJ2-1; possible D gene TRBD2, 6 bases. V lost 4 bases and J lost 7, with 11 bases in between. Per germline, CDR1 SQVTM and CDR2 ANQGSEA. This CDR3 has 12 amino acids. The CDR3 loop reads CSVVPGGNEQFF. In nucleotides, the CDR3 is TGCAGCGTTGTGCCCGGGGGAAATGAGCAGTTCTTC.

J is TRBJ1-1 and V is TRBV19; D not resolved. Germline CDR1 and CDR2: LNHDA and SQIVND (reference sequence). Trimming shortened V by 4 bases and J by 0 bases, and 12 bases separated the two germline ends. The CDR3 has 15 residues. This chain's CDR3 is CASSTGARMNTEAFF. CDR3 coding DNA: TGTGCCAGTAGTACAGGAGCGAGGATGAACACTGAAGCTTTCTTT. Based on the CDR3 plus reference TRBV19 and TRBJ1-1, the full variable domain is DGGITQSPKYLFRKEGQNVTLSCEQNLNHDAMYWYRQDPGQGLRLIYYSQIVNDFQKGDIAEGYSVSREKKESFPLTVTSAQKNPTAFYLCASSTGARMNTEAFFGQGTRLTVV.

The chain recombines TRBV7-2 with TRBJ2-1, with TRBD2 matching over 8 bases. Germline loops: CDR1 SGHTA, CDR2 FQGNSA. This CDR3 region has 15 residues. Unmatched junction bases numbered 5, after V lost 1 base and J lost 6 bases. CDR3 DNA sequence: TGTGCCAGCAGCTTAGTACGGGGGGGCCCCAATGAGCAGTTCTTC. Protein sequence: CASSLVRGGPNEQFF.

The chain is built from TRBV6-5 and TRBJ2-5; perhaps D is TRBD1 or TRBD2 (6 bases each). The CDR3 loop spans 15 amino acids. Germline V gives CDR1 MNHEY, CDR2 SVGAGI. V shed 8 bases and J shed 9 bases, with 25 bases lying between them. The CDR3 loop reads CASFGGSDRSMAQYF. CDR3 coding DNA: TGTGCCAGCTTTGGGGGGTCGGACAGATCTATGGCCCAGTACTTC.

The genes are TRBV28 and TRBJ2-7; no definite D call. This CDR3 is built from 11 residues. Germline CDR1 MDHEN, CDR2 SYDVKM. Trimming shortened V by 6 bases and J by 12 bases, and 15 bases separated the two germline ends. The CDR3 region is CASSATAEWYF. DNA of the CDR3: TGTGCCAGCAGCGCTACAGCCGAATGGTACTTC.

This clonotype was recorded only once. The chain has TRBV5-6 and TRBJ2-1; the D is unclear. V gave up 0 bases and J gave up 9 bases, with 10 bases separating them. Germline lookup yields CDR1 SGHDT and CDR2 YYEEEE. This CDR3 spans 13 amino acids. The CDR3, as DNA: TGTGCCAGCAGCTTGGACCGCGACGGTGAGCAGTTCTTC. Protein sequence: CASSLDRDGEQFF.

The chain carries TRBV10-3 and TRBJ2-7; 7 bases fit TRBD1. The germline V gene has CDR1 ENHRY and CDR2 SYGVKD. The CDR3 has 15 amino acids. The V gene end was trimmed by 3 bases and the J gene end by 1 base; junction bases not matched to a gene: 6. CDR3 sequence (DNA): TGTGCCATCAGTGATCCACAGGGGTTGTCCTACGAGCAGTACTTC. Amino acids: CAISDPQGLSYEQYF.

This sequence joins TRBV30 and TRBJ2-2, with D uncertain. V lost 1 base and J lost 8, with 5 bases in between. The CDR3 extends over 11 amino acids. The V gene's germline CDR1 is GTSNPN and CDR2 SVGIG (reference sequence). Written as DNA, the CDR3 is TGTGCCTGGAGTGCACAAGGGGAGCTGTTTTTT. Translation gives CAWSAQGELFF. The entire variable domain, with the rest obtained from reference TRBV30 and TRBJ2-2, is as follows: SQTIHQWPATLVQPVGSPLSLECTVEGTSNPNLYWYRQAAGRGLQLLFYSVGIGQISSEVPQNLSASRPQDRQFILSSKKLLLSDSGFYLCAWSAQGELFFGEGSRLTVL.